The 11 T cell receptor beta chains below all came from one sample that was sequenced in a study of tumor-infiltrating lymphocytes in oesophageal squamous cell carcinoma. A single record per CDR3 protein comes from TCRdb applying MiXCR to the PCR reads. Of around 12,000 distinct CDR3 sequences listed, 52% are singletons. What was sequenced was esophageal tumor tissue. These TCRs come from a female donor with esophageal squamous cell carcinoma.

This rearrangement joins TRBV7-6 to TRBJ2-1; D ambiguous. The J call is in doubt because the DNA end fits TRBJ1-2 better. In germline, CDR1 is SGHVS, CDR2 FNYEAQ. The CDR3 runs 12 residues. CDR3 loop: CASSSQQYGYTF. The CDR3 DNA reads TGTGCCAGCAGCTCACAACAATACGGCTACACCTTC.

This clonotype was seen ten or more times. A clone one base away is much larger, so this may be a read error. The V call is TRBV11-2, the J call TRBJ2-7, with 8 bases lining up with TRBD1. The V and J ends lost 5 bases and 7 bases, in that order; junction bases with no gene match: 13. The germline gives CDR1 SGHAT, CDR2 FQNNGV. This CDR3 region has 15 residues. Here the CDR3 DNA reads TGTGCCAGCAGCCGCGGACAGGGTACACACAATGAGCAGTACTTC. It specifies CASSRGQGTHNEQYF.

This clonotype has a handful of counts. The chain uses TRBV7-2 and TRBJ2-1; 7 bases align to TRBD1. Germline CDR1 reads SGHTA; CDR2 reads FQGNSA. The CDR3 runs to 16 residues. Trimming cost V 4 bases and J 10 bases; bases outside gene matches: 16. DNA for the CDR3: TGTGCCAGCAGCTCACGAGGGGGCTATTCCATACAGGAGCAGTTCTTC. Translated: CASSSRGGYSIQEQFF.

This clonotype was counted at least ten times. CDR3 region: CASSPGQRYWEQYF. DNA for the CDR3: TGTGCCAGCAGCCCGGGACAGCGCTATTGGGAGCAGTACTTC. The J gene is TRBJ2-7, the V gene TRBV11-2, with TRBD1 identical over 7 bases. Per the germline V gene, CDR1 is SGHAT and CDR2 is FQNNGV. The V gene end was trimmed by 5 bases and the J gene end by 7 bases; junction bases not matched to a gene: 11. This CDR3 has 14 residues.

Many counts were recorded for this clonotype. The chain is built from TRBV27 and TRBJ2-5; D gene ambiguous. V dropped 0 bases and J dropped 7 bases, with 15 bases sitting between them. CDR3 size: 15 residues. Germline CDR1 MNHEY, CDR2 SMNVEV (reference sequence). CDR3 in amino acids: CASSLSPKGGGTQYF. Here the CDR3 DNA reads TGTGCCAGCAGTTTATCCCCCAAGGGCGGTGGGACCCAGTACTTC.

The rearrangement joins TRBV7-2 to TRBJ2-7; 10 bases agree with TRBD2. This CDR3 comprises 16 residues. The germline CDR1 and CDR2 sequences are SGHTA and FQGNSA. Trimming took 2 bases from V and 2 from J; bases not matched to a gene: 6. The CDR3 nucleotides are TGTGCCAGCAGCTTACAAGCGGGAGGGGGAACCTACGAGCAGTACTTC. It yields the protein CASSLQAGGGTYEQYF.

As to this clonotype: This may stem from a read error, because a much larger clone lies one nucleotide away. This chain connects TRBV5-1 to TRBJ2-1; 14 positions agree with TRBD2. With the DNA end fitting TRBJ2-7 better, the J assignment may be wrong. The CDR3 spans 15 residues. The germline V gene encodes CDR1 SGHRS and CDR2 YFSETQ. The CDR3 region is CASSPGTSGGNEQYF. In nucleotides, the CDR3 is TGCGCCAGCAGCCCGGGGACTAGCGGGGGCAATGAGCAGTACTTC.

The CDR3 sequence: CASSPGLADSDTQYF. CDR3 nucleotides: TGTGCCAGCAGCCCGGGACTAGCGGATTCAGATACGCAGTATTTT. V gene TRBV11-3 combines with J gene TRBJ2-3, with 11 bases fitting TRBD2. The junction had 5 bases not matched to a gene; V was cut back by 5 bases and J by 4 bases. The germline gives CDR1 SGHNT, CDR2 YENEEA. The CDR3 spans 15 residues.

This chain joins TRBV7-6 and TRBJ2-1; TRBD2 agrees at 12 bases. Germline CDR1 and CDR2: SGHVS and FNYEAQ. The CDR3 has 17 amino acids. After removal of 4 bases from V and 1 base from J, the junction contained 5 bases not matched to a gene. The CDR3 DNA sequence: TGTGCCAGCAGCTATACTAGCGGGGGGTGGTCCTACAATGAGCAGTTCTTC. Its translation: CASSYTSGGWSYNEQFF. The full variable domain, completed using reference TRBV7-6 and TRBJ2-1, is GAGVSQSPRYKVTKRGQDVALRCDPISGHVSLYWYRQALGQGPEFLTYFNYEAQQDKSGLPNDRFSAERPEGSISTLTIQRTEQRDSAMYRCASSYTSGGWSYNEQFFGPGTRLTVL.

In its sample, this clonotype was seen a few times. The chain recombines TRBV7-6 with TRBJ2-7, with 8 bases identical to TRBD2. The DNA end favors TRBJ2-5, so the J call may be wrong. This CDR3 comprises 16 residues. Germline assignment: CDR1 SGHVS and CDR2 FNYEAQ. CDR3 protein: CASSPRGSGTWETQYF. CDR3 nucleotides: TGTGCCAGCAGCCCTCGGGGTAGCGGGACTTGGGAGACCCAGTACTTC.

As for this clonotype: An end of the junction differs from the germline gene, which may be a read error. The V and J genes are TRBV7-8 and TRBJ1-6; no definite D call. CDR1 and CDR2 (germline): SGHVS, FQNEAQ. CDR3 length equals 14 residues. CDR3 sequence: CASSLAGSVYELYF. The CDR3 coding sequence is TGTGCCAGCAGCTTAGCGGGGAGTGTCTACGAGCTGTACTTC.